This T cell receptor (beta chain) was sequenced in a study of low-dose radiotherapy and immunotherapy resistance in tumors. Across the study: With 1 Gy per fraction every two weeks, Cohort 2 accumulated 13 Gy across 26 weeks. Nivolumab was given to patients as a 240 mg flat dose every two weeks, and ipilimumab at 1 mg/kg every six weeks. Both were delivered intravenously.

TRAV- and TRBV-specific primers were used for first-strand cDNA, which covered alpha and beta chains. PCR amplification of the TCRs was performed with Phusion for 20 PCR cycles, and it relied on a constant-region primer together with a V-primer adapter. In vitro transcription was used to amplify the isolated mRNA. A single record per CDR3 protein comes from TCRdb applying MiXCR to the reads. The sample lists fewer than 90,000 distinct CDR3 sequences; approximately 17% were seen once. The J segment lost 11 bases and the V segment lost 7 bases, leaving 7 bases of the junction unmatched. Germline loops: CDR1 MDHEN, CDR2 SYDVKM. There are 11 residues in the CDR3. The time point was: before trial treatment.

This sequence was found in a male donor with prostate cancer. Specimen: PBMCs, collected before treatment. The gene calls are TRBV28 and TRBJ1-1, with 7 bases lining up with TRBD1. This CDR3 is CASNVGGLAFF. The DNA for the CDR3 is TGTGCCAGCAACGTAGGGGGCCTGGCTTTCTTT.